These 19 T cell receptor beta chains were sequenced from one sample in a study of T cell responses to AZD1222 COVID-19 vaccine. Here immunoSEQ multiplex PCR was the method, and the copy in TCRdb shows in-frame clones only, minus some. The profile covers some 180,000 clones, with around 93% appearing a single time and roughly 1% taken by the ten largest. The specimen comprised peripheral blood, sampled 28 days after the second dose of the MenACWY control vaccine. Every receptor here comes from an adult who received the MenACWY meningococcal vaccine as a control.

V gene TRBV5-1 combines with J gene TRBJ1-6, with D unresolved. Germline V gene sequence: CDR1 SGHRS, CDR2 YFSETQ. This CDR3 has 15 amino acids. The V end was cut by 3 bases, the J end by 14 bases, with 21 bases between. The CDR3 loop reads CASSSSLIGEGALHF. CDR3 DNA: TGCGCCAGCAGCTCTAGCCTAATAGGAGAGGGAGCCCTCCACTTT.

The rearrangement uses TRBV6-6 and TRBJ1-5; weak D call: TRBD1 (5 bases). V was cut by 7 bases and J by 9 bases, with 16 bases left in between. This CDR3 has 13 amino acids. Germline V gene sequence: CDR1 MNHNY, CDR2 SVGAGI (reference sequence). The DNA of the CDR3 is TGTGCCAGCACTCAGGCCAGGGCCAGGCCCCAGCATTTT. It specifies CASTQARARPQHF.

The chain uses TRBV6-5 and TRBJ1-5; no clear D gene. Trimming removed 7 bases from V and 4 bases from J, with 14 bases in between. This CDR3 has 14 residues. Germline-derived CDR1 and CDR2 are MNHEY and SVGAGI. CDR3 region: CASKSQPFNQPQHF. The CDR3 region has the DNA TGTGCCAGCAAGAGTCAGCCTTTTAATCAGCCCCAGCATTTT.

The CDR3 region is CASSPTGVSPQKLFF. The DNA of the CDR3 is TGTGCCAGCAGCCCGACGGGGGTTTCCCCCCAAAAACTGTTTTTT. This rearrangement joins TRBV5-8 to TRBJ1-4, with a weak D call TRBD1 (5 bases). Trimming stripped 4 bases from V and 9 bases from J, with 19 bases between. CDR3 size: 15 residues. The germline V gene has CDR1 SGHTS and CDR2 YDEGEE.

V is TRBV3-1 (or the pseudogene TRBV3-2) and J is TRBJ2-5; D remains unclear. The CDR3 extends over 12 amino acids. V lost 0 bases and J lost 5, with 4 bases in between. Looked up from germline, CDR1 is LGHDT and CDR2 is YNNKEL (reference sequence). CDR3 in amino acids: CASSQDVETQYF. DNA of the CDR3: TGTGCCAGCAGCCAAGATGTGGAGACCCAGTACTTC.

Only one count was recorded for this clone. The gene calls are TRBV7-8 and TRBJ2-7, with a tentative D call TRBD1 (6 bases). Germline V lookup: CDR1 SGHVS, CDR2 FQNEAQ. The CDR3 spans 15 residues. The V and J ends lost 1 base and 2 bases respectively, with 12 bases between them. This chain's CDR3 is CASSLGTENPYEQYF. CDR3 nucleotides: TGTGCCAGCAGCTTAGGGACAGAAAATCCCTACGAGCAGTACTTC. Complete variable domain (other parts from reference TRBV7-8 and TRBJ2-7): GAGVSQSPRYKVAKRGQDVALRCDPISGHVSLFWYQQALGQGPEFLTYFQNEAQLDKSGLPSDRFFAERPEGSVSTLKIQRTQQEDSAVYLCASSLGTENPYEQYFGPGTRLTVT.

The chain couples TRBV2 to TRBJ1-3; TRBD1 agrees at 9 bases. The J segment lost 0 bases and the V segment lost 6 bases, leaving 3 bases of the junction unmatched. This CDR3 has 15 amino acids. Germline loops: CDR1 SNHLY, CDR2 FYNNEI. The CDR3: CASRDRGSSGNTIYF. CDR3 sequence (DNA): TGTGCCAGCAGAGACAGGGGGAGCTCTGGAAACACCATATATTTT.

This chain uses TRBV18 with TRBJ1-4; D is possibly TRBD1 (5 bases). CDR3 length equals 14 residues. CDR1 and CDR2 from the germline V gene are KGHSH and LQKENI. V was trimmed by 5 bases and J by 4 bases, leaving 11 bases between them. CDR3 sequence (DNA): TGTGCCAGCTCAAGGGGCCAGAATAATGAAAAACTGTTTTTT. Amino acids: CASSRGQNNEKLFF.

The chain carries TRBV3-1 (or the pseudogene TRBV3-2) and TRBJ2-1, with D possibly being TRBD1 or TRBD2 (6 bases each). Trimming left V 4 bases short and J 5 bases short, with 18 bases between. CDR3 length equals 16 residues. Germline CDR1 reads LGHDT; CDR2 reads YNNKEL (reference sequence). The CDR3 DNA is TGTGCCAGCAGCCCCGGGGGCCGCGGGGTGAACAATGAGCAGTTCTTC. Translation: CASSPGGRGVNNEQFF.

This clone has just one count. The chain joins TRBV18 to TRBJ1-2; a possible D gene is TRBD1 (5 bases). The V end was cut by 3 bases, the J end by 5 bases, with 13 bases between. CDR3 size: 14 residues. The germline gives CDR1 KGHSH, CDR2 LQKENI. CDR3 DNA sequence: TGTGCCAGCTCACCGGGACGGCCTTGGTATGGCTACACCTTC. Protein sequence: CASSPGRPWYGYTF.

The chain uses TRBV5-1 and TRBJ1-1, with D possibly matching TRBD1 (5 bases). Between the trimmed V and J ends, which lost 2 bases and 0 bases, there was a span of 8 bases. Germline V gene data show CDR1 as SGHRS and CDR2 as YFSETQ. The length of the CDR3 is 14 residues. The CDR3 bases are TGCGCCAGCAGCTTTCTGACAGTGAACACTGAAGCTTTCTTT. Translated: CASSFLTVNTEAFF. The whole variable domain, filled in from reference TRBV5-1 and TRBJ1-1, reads KAGVTQTPRYLIKTRGQQVTLSCSPISGHRSVSWYQQTPGQGLQFLFEYFSETQRNKGNFPGRFSGRQFSNSRSEMNVSTLELGDSALYLCASSFLTVNTEAFFGQGTRLTVV.

This rearrangement joins TRBV6-1 to TRBJ1-6, with D unclear. Germline V lookup: CDR1 MNHNS, CDR2 SASEGT. The V gene lost 0 bases and the J gene lost 10 bases, with 10 bases spanning the gap. The CDR3 consists of 14 residues. CDR3 in DNA: TGTGCCAGCAGTGAAGCGCTGAGAACCTCACCCCTCCACTTT. Amino acids: CASSEALRTSPLHF.

V gene TRBV5-6 combines with J gene TRBJ1-4; weak D call: TRBD1 (5 bases). The CDR3 covers 15 residues. V lost 3 bases, J lost 10 bases, and 19 bases lay in between. Germline values: CDR1 SGHDT, CDR2 YYEEEE. The CDR3 sequence: CASSSQTLGLGKLFF. CDR3 in DNA: TGTGCCAGCAGCTCGCAGACACTGGGGCTGGGAAAACTGTTTTTT.

The chain couples TRBV7-2 to TRBJ2-3; no firm D call. The CDR3 has 15 amino acids. V shed 5 bases and J shed 0 bases, with 12 bases lying between them. CDR1 SGHTA and CDR2 FQGNSA come from the germline V gene. The CDR3 coding sequence is TGTGCCAGCAGCAACGGTCCCTATAGCACAGATACGCAGTATTTT. Its protein is CASSNGPYSTDTQYF.

This chain links TRBV29-1 with TRBJ1-2; a weak D match, TRBD1 (5 bases). V dropped 2 bases and J dropped 6 bases, with 10 bases sitting between them. The CDR3 has 12 amino acids. Germline V CDR1 and CDR2: SQVTM, ANQGSEA. The CDR3 DNA reads TGCAGCGTTGAAAGGGTCAGGGATGGCTACACCTTC. It translates to CSVERVRDGYTF.

This chain links TRBV28 with TRBJ1-1; unclear D gene. CDR1 MDHEN and CDR2 SYDVKM come from the germline V gene. V was clipped by 10 bases and J by 7 bases, with 16 bases between them. This CDR3 has 12 amino acids. CDR3 amino acids: CATHPRRSEAFF. The CDR3 nucleotides are TGTGCCACCCACCCAAGACGGAGTGAAGCTTTCTTT. Based on the CDR3 plus reference TRBV28 and TRBJ1-1, the full variable domain is DVKVTQSSRYLVKRTGEKVFLECVQDMDHENMFWYRQDPGLGLRLIYFSYDVKMKEKGDIPEGYSVSREKKERFSLILESASTNQTSMYLCATHPRRSEAFFGQGTRLTVV.

This chain uses TRBV6-5 with TRBJ1-1, with D maybe TRBD1 (5 bases). Trimming stripped 6 bases from V and 5 bases from J, with 19 bases between. The CDR3 spans 15 residues. Germline-derived CDR1 and CDR2 are MNHEY and SVGAGI. This chain's CDR3 is CASSYSGGIGTEAFF. CDR3 DNA: TGTGCCAGCAGCTATAGTGGGGGGATAGGGACTGAAGCTTTCTTT.

This sequence joins TRBV3-1 (or the pseudogene TRBV3-2) and TRBJ1-2; 7 nucleotides align to TRBD1. V was pared by 3 bases and J by 7 bases, with 5 bases of the junction left unmatched. Germline V lookup: CDR1 LGHDT, CDR2 YNNKEL (reference sequence). The CDR3 spans 13 residues. The CDR3 spells CASSHDRASGYTF. CDR3 DNA sequence: TGTGCCAGCAGCCACGACAGGGCCTCTGGCTACACCTTC.

This chain joins TRBV6-5 and TRBJ2-2; D not certain. Trimming stripped 6 bases from V and 4 bases from J, with 12 bases between. The CDR3 is 14 amino acids. Germline V gene lookup returns CDR1 MNHEY and CDR2 SVGAGI. The CDR3 nucleotides are TGTGCCAGCAGGAAGAGTAGGATCACCGGGGAGCTGTTTTTT. It encodes CASRKSRITGELFF.